This TCR beta chain was recorded in a study of T cell responses to AZD1222 COVID-19 vaccine. CDR1 and CDR2 (germline): MDHEN, SYDVKM. This CDR3 has 18 amino acids. The J segment lost 5 bases and the V segment lost 7 bases, leaving 15 bases of the junction unmatched. Data came from immunoSEQ multiplex PCR; TCRdb stores just in-frame clones and leaves some out. The data contain 25,000 to 30,000 clones, roughly 90% of them singletons. The V call is TRBV28, the J call TRBJ2-5, with 14 bases lining up with TRBD2. This specimen was peripheral blood, taken 28 days after the second AZD1222 dose. The receptor was isolated from an adult who received the AZD1222 COVID-19 vaccine. The CDR3 bases are TGTGCCAGCAATTATTTCGGACTAGCGGGAGGTGGCGGGGAGACCCAGTACTTC. It codes for CASNYFGLAGGGGETQYF. The full variable domain, completed using reference TRBV28 and TRBJ2-5, is DVKVTQSSRYLVKRTGEKVFLECVQDMDHENMFWYRQDPGLGLRLIYFSYDVKMKEKGDIPEGYSVSREKKERFSLILESASTNQTSMYLCASNYFGLAGGGGETQYFGPGTRLLVL.